This TCR beta chain appears in the sequencing data of a study of blood T cell repertoires in COVID-19. Study-level background: Nucleic acid was either cDNA or gDNA, and it came from T cells, B-cell-depleted T cells, or PBMCs.

The junction had 9 bases not matched to a gene; V was cut back by 4 bases and J by 4 bases. The CDR3 has 15 amino acids. Germline V gene data show CDR1 as LGHDT and CDR2 as YNNKEL (reference sequence). Authors' data handling: Nucleated cell number was recorded as an estimate derived from reference gene primer amplification. The assay was immunoSEQ multiplex PCR, and TCRdb's table has in-frame clones only and misses some. V and J calls and clone size are as listed in that table; D and trimming were resolved from the DNA. This sample has 250,000 to 300,000 clones, with under 90% found just once. The TCR sequence derives from a woman aged 40 to 49 who had recovered from COVID-19. The V gene is TRBV3-1 (or the pseudogene TRBV3-2), the J gene TRBJ1-1; TRBD1 aligns across 7 bases. Sequenced material: peripheral blood. CDR3: CASSPDRTRGTEAFF. The CDR3 region has the DNA TGTGCCAGCAGCCCGGACAGGACGAGGGGCACTGAAGCTTTCTTT.